These 8 T cell receptor beta chains share one sample of origin, sequenced in a study of cytomegalovirus exposure and HLA in healthy donors (dated by TCRdb to the late 2010s). The library relied on the immunoSEQ multiplex PCR assay. For the multiplex PCR, a mixture combining 60 forward primers for TCR Vbeta segments and 13 reverse primers for TCR Jbeta segments was used. TCRdb took over this immuneACCESS table, retaining in-frame rearrangements with V and J assigned. Such tables are incomplete; in checked studies, under half of the missing clones stem from an unresolved V gene, and the remainder is unexplained. The sample data list 150,000 to 200,000 clones, and around three quarters of these were observed just once. About 1% of the sample is in the top ten clones. Sequenced: PBMCs. The receptor source for this set is a woman in her 40s in good health and CMV-seronegative.

This clone has only one observation. The rearrangement links TRBV7-9 to TRBJ2-2; 8 bases are a match to TRBD2. Germline V gene data show CDR1 as SEHNR and CDR2 as FQNEAQ (reference sequence). Trimming removed 7 bases from V and 5 bases from J; junction bases left unmatched: 12. CDR3 length equals 16 residues. DNA for the CDR3: TGTGCCAGCACGCCTCCGGGACTAGGGGGGACCGGGGAGCTGTTTTTT. This sequence encodes CASTPPGLGGTGELFF.

This chain connects TRBV2 to TRBJ1-5; a weak D match, TRBD1 (6 bases). The ends were cut back, 7 bases at V and 1 base at J, with 14 bases in the middle. The CDR3 extends over 15 amino acids. Germline lookup yields CDR1 SNHLY and CDR2 FYNNEI. The CDR3: CASTILTGSNQPQHF. Here the CDR3 DNA reads TGTGCCAGCACCATTCTTACAGGGAGCAATCAGCCCCAGCATTTT.

J is TRBJ2-1 and V is TRBV9; TRBD2 aligns across 11 bases. J gave up 6 bases and V 0 bases, and 5 bases lay outside the gene matches. CDR1 SGDLS and CDR2 YYNGEE come from the germline V gene. This CDR3 is 16 amino acids long. The CDR3 DNA reads as TGTGCCAGCAGCGTAGGACTAGCGGGATTTTCCAATGAGCAGTTCTTC. Translation gives CASSVGLAGFSNEQFF.

The V and J genes are TRBV7-3 and TRBJ2-7, with a weak D call TRBD1 (6 bases). V lost 4 bases to trimming and J lost 4 bases, with 11 bases between them. CDR3 length equals 13 residues. Germline values: CDR1 SGHTA, CDR2 FQGTGA. In nucleotides, the CDR3 is TGTGCCAGCAGCTCCCAAGGGGGATACGAGCAGTACTTC. Translated, it gives CASSSQGGYEQYF.

The rearrangement uses TRBV30 and TRBJ1-2; no reliable D call. V was trimmed by 1 base and J by 7 bases, leaving 10 bases between them. CDR1 and CDR2 (germline): GTSNPN, SVGIG (reference sequence). This CDR3 contains 12 residues. CDR3 coding DNA: TGTGCCTGGAGTGGATCGGGTACTGGCTACACCTTC. Translating it yields CAWSGSGTGYTF. The complete variable domain, with remaining parts taken from reference TRBV30 and TRBJ1-2, reads SQTIHQWPATLVQPVGSPLSLECTVEGTSNPNLYWYRQAAGRGLQLLFYSVGIGQISSEVPQNLSASRPQDRQFILSSKKLLLSDSGFYLCAWSGSGTGYTFGSGTRLTVV.

The rearrangement joins TRBV11-3 to TRBJ2-1; D unclear. The germline gives CDR1 SGHNT, CDR2 YENEEA. The CDR3 runs to 13 residues. V was trimmed by 5 bases and J by 7 bases, leaving 12 bases between them. Written as DNA, the CDR3 is TGTGCCAGCAGCCCTCAGGCCGATAATGAGCAGTTCTTC. Translating it yields CASSPQADNEQFF.

The V gene is TRBV11-3, the J gene TRBJ1-4; D is unclear. V lost 4 bases and J lost 5, with 11 bases in between. CDR3 length equals 14 residues. Per the germline V gene, CDR1 is SGHNT and CDR2 is YENEEA. CDR3 coding DNA: TGTGCCAGCAGCTCCCGGGCGGGGAATGAAAAACTGTTTTTT. It yields the protein CASSSRAGNEKLFF.

V is TRBV11-3 and J is TRBJ2-2, with a weak D call TRBD1 (6 bases). V was trimmed by 4 bases and J by 1 base, leaving 13 bases between them. Germline CDR1 reads SGHNT; CDR2 reads YENEEA. CDR3 size: 16 residues. The CDR3 region is CASSSGTGLNTGELFF. As DNA, the CDR3 is TGTGCCAGCAGCTCAGGAACAGGGCTGAACACCGGGGAGCTGTTTTTT.